A single sample gave rise to the 8 T cell receptor beta chains below, sequenced in a study of CD8+CD57+ T cells in acquired aplastic anemia. Selection for sequencing was limited to patients who had shown CD8+CD57+ cell expansion by flow cytometry. Genomic DNA, serving as template, underwent TCR beta VDJ and CDR3 profiling. TCRdb re-called the reads through MiXCR, storing one row per CDR3 protein. The sample includes around 150,000 distinct CDR3 sequences, 48% seen only once; the top ten take around a third. Sequenced input: sorted CD4+, CD8+, or CD8+CD57+ T cells (not recorded which) from PBMCs. These receptors originate from a human donor with aplastic anemia.

Worth noting for this clonotype: With a much larger clone just one base away, this may be a read error. CDR3 bases: TGTGCCAGCAGCTTGGTGCTGCATGAGCAGTCCTTC. Its translation: CASSLVLHEQSF. J is TRBJ2-1 and V is TRBV5-8; D unresolved. CDR1 and CDR2 (germline): SGHTS, YDEGEE. The CDR3 length is 12 residues.

This clonotype was observed many times. J is TRBJ2-1 and V is TRBV19, with no clear D. V lost 3 bases and J lost 8, with 20 bases in between. This CDR3 is 16 amino acids long. Germline V gene lookup returns CDR1 LNHDA and CDR2 SQIVND (reference sequence). The CDR3 region is CASSIGVLTLHDEQFF. DNA for the CDR3: TGTGCCAGTAGTATCGGCGTCCTGACCTTACATGATGAGCAGTTCTTC.

The J gene is TRBJ2-7, the V gene TRBV7-4; no firm D call. This CDR3 has 13 residues. Germline loops: CDR1 SGHVT, CDR2 SQSDAQ. Trimming pared 3 bases from V and 2 bases from J, leaving 8 bases between. CDR3 region: CASSFFSTYEQYF. CDR3 nucleotide sequence: TGTGCCAGCAGCTTTTTCTCAACCTACGAGCAGTACTTC.

This clonotype was seen ten or more times. This chain links TRBV2 with TRBJ2-2, with unresolved D. Deletions cut 1 base from V and 2 bases from J, with 8 bases between. This CDR3 contains 15 residues. Germline assignment: CDR1 SNHLY and CDR2 FYNNEI. In DNA, the CDR3 is TGTGCCAGCAGTGAAGAGGTGAAAAACACCGGGGAGCTGTTTTTT. Its translation: CASSEEVKNTGELFF.

On this clonotype: An end of the junction differs from the germline gene, which may be a read error. This chain joins TRBV7-7 and TRBJ2-7, with 7 nucleotides matching TRBD1. This CDR3 spans 16 amino acids. Per the germline V gene, CDR1 is SSHAT and CDR2 is FNYEAQ (reference sequence). CDR3 DNA: TGTGCTAGCAGCTCCCTTTCCGGGACAGCCTCCTACGAGCAGTACTTC. Protein product: CASSSLSGTASYEQYF.

This chain connects TRBV6-1 to TRBJ1-6; TRBD1 aligns across 7 bases. The CDR3 totals 15 residues. Germline V lookup: CDR1 MNHNS, CDR2 SASEGT. V gave up 7 bases and J gave up 11 bases; unmatched junction bases: 14. DNA for the CDR3: TGTGCCAGCAATCCAACAGGGGACGCCCGAGCACCCCTCCACTTT. This encodes CASNPTGDARAPLHF.

The V gene is TRBV7-6, the J gene TRBJ2-5; 9 bases line up with TRBD2. Looked up from germline, CDR1 is SGHVS and CDR2 is FNYEAQ. Germline trimming cut 2 bases from V and 0 bases from J; bases unmatched to any gene: 1. The CDR3 totals 15 residues. CDR3 amino acids: CASSLLAGYQETQYF. CDR3 DNA sequence: TGTGCCAGCAGCTTACTAGCGGGGTACCAAGAGACCCAGTACTTC.

This clonotype was found once. Possible read error: a much larger clone is one base away. The chain recombines TRBV9 with TRBJ1-3, with no clear D. The CDR3 extends over 15 amino acids. The germline CDR1 and CDR2 sequences are SGDLS and YYNGEE. The CDR3 reads CASSVGSASGNTTYF. In DNA form, the CDR3 reads TGTGCCAGCAGCGTAGGGTCAGCCTCTGGAAACACCACATATTTT.